This TCR beta chain was sequenced for a study of shared clonotypes between healthy human individuals (dated by TCRdb to the early 2020s). Regarding the complete study: A few men and two women, aged 18 to 49 years, made up the cohort. For each donor, three plates each were used for CD4 naive and CD4 memory, two plates were used for CD8 naive, and one plate was used for CD8 memory. To estimate repertoire size and how much clonotype sharing occurs between individuals, the study deeply sequenced the blood TCR repertoires of 5 or 6 healthy adults. Libraries were prepared and TCR repertoires were sequenced by different laboratories using diverse techniques, in order to increase sequencing depth and limit assay-specific biases. Leukapheresis yielded between about 0.9 and 8.9 billion PBMCs per donor.

Notes on this clone: Its antigen remains undetermined. It has no much larger one-base neighbor in the sample; base qualities were not kept.

The paper's findings and limits, for the study overall: Rarefaction of sorted-subset datasets indicated incomplete sequencing despite the large sequencing depth. About 4.5% of naive CD4, 3.5% of naive CD8, about 2.1% of memory CD4, and over 0.35% of memory CD8 clonotypes were shared across several donors. Estimated clonotype richness was generally larger for naive than for memory subsets. Clonotypes shared by all four sorted-subset donors showed higher generation probabilities than non-shared clonotypes. Sampling was limited to blood, and TCR repertoires in tissue likely differ from TCR repertoires in blood. Based on pairwise subsampling, the degree of clonotype sharing among donors was expected to be affected by sequencing depth. Because the study included only a small number of donors, the genetic and exposure-history diversity represented was limited.

Using the deep immunoSEQ assay, TCR CDR3 regions were amplified from genomic DNA by multiplex PCR. Extracted genomic DNA from each cell subset was spread evenly across all wells of several immunoSEQ 96-well plates, with each plate serving as a replicate. For sorted subsets, about 210 ng of genomic DNA, equivalent to roughly 30,000 T cell genomes, went into each replicate PCR. Purified libraries were measured with a Qubit 3.0 fluorometer, size-checked on a Bioanalyzer 2100, and measured again with the KAPA Library Quantification kit. A separate single-read 150-cycle Illumina NextSeq 550 flow cell was used to sequence each immunoSEQ 96-well plate. The authors processed their data as follows. The immunoSEQ output contained only junctional sequences without quality scores, so filtering could not match that applied to full-length reads. Sequences were annotated with PyIR, a Python wrapper for IgBLAST v1.9, using IMGT germline references to assign V/J genes and CDR3. Reads with weak V/J assignments (E-value above 1e-6), missing CDR3, stop codons, out-of-frame junctions, or ambiguous translated residues were removed. V3J clonotypes were defined by identical inferred V gene, J gene, and CDR3 amino acid sequence. To compute the percentage overlap between repertoires, the number of shared unique clonotypes was divided by the size of the smaller repertoire. Three approaches were used to assess repertoire richness: RTK rarefaction, the Chao1 estimator, and Recon v2.1 estimates of unobserved clonotypes. For all TCRbeta clonotypes obtained by the gDNA method from a handful of donors, generation probabilities were computed with OLGA. TCRdb provides this immuneACCESS table in a form limited to in-frame rearrangements. Some clones are lacking; in checked studies, under half of them reflect an unresolved V gene, and why the rest are absent is not known. D and trimming come from the DNA, and the V and J calls and clone size come from that table. The table for this sample lists hundreds of thousands of clones; about 92% of them were counted only once. Together, the top ten hold about 24% of the sample.

From a lookup of the germline V gene, CDR1 and CDR2 are SGHVS and FQNEAQ. V gives up 5 bases and J gives up 8 bases, and the segment between their germline ends measures 18 bases. The CDR3 sequence holds 15 residues, the cysteine and phenylalanine included. Just CDR3 DNA is preserved here, 45 bases in frame from base 1. CD8 naive samples were obtained by positive selection for CCR7 among CD45RO-negative cells, yielding a CD45RA+CCR7+ population from which TemRA cells were excluded. Healthy HIV-negative adults with no recently reported acute infections or vaccinations were included as donors. Every donor was a Caucasian adult living in Nashville, Tennessee, USA. Blood was obtained by leukapheresis, after which PBMCs were separated by Ficoll-Histopaque density gradient centrifugation and cryopreserved in liquid nitrogen vapor phase. Purity and quantity of every magnetically sorted T cell population were checked by analytical flow cytometry. Genomic DNA was isolated from each sorted fraction and quantified by UV absorbance on a Nanodrop 2000c.

The sequence derives from a man younger than 40 in good health. The sequenced sample consisted of naive CD8+ T cells sorted from blood. The label giving this sample's cell subset or site can be read as: CD45RA+CCR7+. The chain was built from TRBV7-8 and TRBJ1-4; the D region possibly corresponds to TRBD1 (6 bases align). The CDR3 protein is CASSQGRGPREKLFF. The DNA sequence is as follows: TGTGCCAGCAGCCAGGGGAGGGGACCAAGGGAAAAACTGTTTTTT.